Shown below are 29 T cell receptor beta chains from a single sample sequenced in a study of cytomegalovirus exposure and HLA in healthy donors. PCR involved 60 Vbeta and 13 Jbeta primers. This table comes from immunoSEQ multiplex PCR, and its TCRdb copy is limited to in-frame clones, with some not included. The profile covers approximately 120,000 clones, with less than 80% appearing a single time and about 8% taken by the ten largest. What was sequenced was PBMCs. Source of these receptors: a woman between 50 and 59 years old in good health and CMV-seropositive.

This rearrangement joins TRBV11-1 to TRBJ2-7; 7 bases line up with TRBD1. Germline CDR1 and CDR2: SGHAT and FQDESV (reference sequence). The CDR3 has 15 amino acids. V shed 4 bases, J shed 0 bases, and the junction held 6 bases outside the gene matches. The CDR3 sequence is CASSSFDRASYEQYF. For the CDR3, the DNA is TGTGCCAGCAGCTCCTTTGACAGGGCCTCCTACGAGCAGTACTTC.

The V call is TRBV7-6, the J call TRBJ2-3, with D possibly TRBD1 on 5 matching bases. The V gene's germline CDR1 is SGHVS and CDR2 FNYEAQ. CDR3 size: 14 residues. V gave up 5 bases and J gave up 2 bases, with 11 bases separating them. The DNA of the CDR3 is TGTGCCAGCAGCCCGAGCAGGGACACAGATACGCAGTATTTT. Encoded protein: CASSPSRDTDTQYF.

A note on this clone: At one end, the junction sequence differs from germline, possibly due to a read error. The V and J genes are TRBV11-2 and TRBJ2-7; 8 positions agree with TRBD2. Germline CDR1 reads SGHAT; CDR2 reads FQNNGV. The CDR3 has 15 residues. CDR3 amino acids: CASSSTRGVLYEQYF. CDR3 sequence (DNA): TGTGCCAGTAGCTCCACGCGGGGGGTACTCTACGAGCAGTACTTC. The full variable domain, with the rest looked up from reference TRBV11-2 and TRBJ2-7, is EAGVAQSPRYKIIEKRQSVAFWCNPISGHATLYWYQQILGQGPKLLIQFQNNGVVDDSQLPKDRFSAERLKGVDSTLKIQPAKLEDSAVYLCASSSTRGVLYEQYFGPGTRLTVT.

The J gene is TRBJ2-3, the V gene TRBV5-3, with 8 bases aligning to TRBD1. TRBV5-3 is treated as an ORF (open reading frame) with a function not yet certain. Trimming cost V 4 bases and J 3 bases; bases outside gene matches: 7. CDR3 length: 15 residues. CDR3 coding DNA: TGTGCCAGAAGCATGGACAGGGAAGTGACAGATACGCAGTATTTT. This gives the protein CARSMDREVTDTQYF.

The chain links TRBV7-9 to TRBJ2-7; 7 nucleotides match TRBD2. Unmatched junction bases numbered 8, after V lost 1 base and J lost 2 bases. The CDR3 extends over 16 amino acids. CDR1 is SEHNR and CDR2 is FQNEAQ in the germline V gene (reference sequence). CDR3 in amino acids: CASSLGKGRAAYEQYF. CDR3 coding DNA: TGTGCCAGCAGCTTAGGGAAGGGGAGGGCCGCCTACGAGCAGTACTTC.

This chain joins TRBV4-3 and TRBJ2-7; 11 bases align to TRBD1. V lost 0 bases to trimming and J lost 1 base; unmatched junction nucleotides: 5. CDR1 LGHNA and CDR2 YSLEER come from the germline V gene. The CDR3 contains 17 residues. The CDR3 is CASSQDTGQGASYEQYF. The CDR3 DNA sequence: TGCGCCAGCAGCCAAGATACCGGACAGGGGGCTTCCTACGAGCAGTACTTC.

The sample holds one count of this clone. The gene calls are TRBV5-1 and TRBJ2-2; no reliable D call. This CDR3 comprises 15 residues. From germline, CDR1 is SGHRS and CDR2 YFSETQ. V was clipped by 4 bases and J by 0 bases, with 10 bases between them. The CDR3 nucleotides are TGCGCCAGCAGCCTACGCCCGGCGAACACCGGGGAGCTGTTTTTT. Amino acid sequence: CASSLRPANTGELFF.

As regards this clone: At one end, the junction sequence differs from germline, possibly due to a read error. The chain recombines TRBV7-3 with TRBJ1-1; D perhaps matches TRBD1 (6 bases). Germline CDR1 is SGHTA and CDR2 is FQGTGA. The CDR3 has 13 amino acids. The CDR3 here is CASSLTGSTEAFF. The CDR3, as DNA: TGTGCCAGCAGTTTAACAGGGAGCACTGAAGCTTTCTTT.

The gene calls are TRBV5-6 and TRBJ2-5; 10 nucleotides match TRBD2. The J call may be faulty, since TRBJ2-7 better matches the DNA end. This CDR3 is 16 amino acids long. Germline V CDR1 and CDR2: SGHDT, YYEEEE. The CDR3 coding sequence is TGTGCCAGCAGCTTGGAAAGACTAGCGGGTTTCTACGAGCAGTACTTC. Its translation: CASSLERLAGFYEQYF.

The V and J genes are TRBV5-1 and TRBJ2-3, with D possibly matching TRBD2 (6 bases). The germline V gene encodes CDR1 SGHRS and CDR2 YFSETQ. The CDR3 loop spans 12 amino acids. Trimming left V 1 base short and J 6 bases short, with 6 bases between. The CDR3 here is CASSLREDTQYF. CDR3 coding DNA: TGCGCCAGCAGCTTGCGGGAGGATACGCAGTATTTT.

The chain joins TRBV6-1 to TRBJ2-7; D may be TRBD2 (7 bases). The CDR3 runs 14 residues. The V gene's germline CDR1 is MNHNS and CDR2 SASEGT. Trimming cost V 10 bases and J 1 base, with 17 bases left between them. CDR3 sequence: CATSRGRGSYEQYF. The CDR3 bases are TGTGCCACCTCCCGGGGGCGGGGGTCCTACGAGCAGTACTTC.

The chain employs TRBV7-9 and TRBJ2-3; 7 bases align to TRBD1. The germline V gene encodes CDR1 SEHNR and CDR2 FQNEAQ (reference sequence). V gave up 4 bases and J gave up 3 bases; unmatched junction bases: 4. The CDR3 length is 14 residues. CDR3 loop: CASSYRQGTDTQYF. CDR3 bases: TGTGCCAGCAGCTACCGACAGGGAACAGATACGCAGTATTTT.

The J gene is TRBJ1-1, the V gene TRBV2; a possible D gene is TRBD1 (6 bases). The germline V gene has CDR1 SNHLY and CDR2 FYNNEI. The V end was cut by 7 bases, the J end by 1 base, with 13 bases between. The CDR3 is 14 amino acids. The CDR3 DNA reads as TGTGCCAGCAAAGGGGGAGCCACGAACACTGAAGCTTTCTTT. This sequence encodes CASKGGATNTEAFF.

A few counts support this clone. Sequence at one end of the junction differs from germline and may be a read error. The V and J genes are TRBV9 and TRBJ2-4, with D possibly TRBD2 on 6 matching bases. Germline CDR1 is SGDLS and CDR2 is YYNGEE. The length of the CDR3 is 14 residues. Written as DNA, the CDR3 is TGTGCCAGCAGCCACGGGACTGAAAGGAACAGTCAGTACTTC. Its translation is CASSHGTERNSQYF.

This clone showed up just once. This specimen includes other DNA sequences encoding the same CDR3. This rearrangement joins TRBV18 to TRBJ1-2; D is possibly TRBD1 (6 bases). Trimming took off 6 bases at V and 2 bases at J, with 10 bases between the two ends. Germline CDR1 is KGHSH and CDR2 is LQKENI. The CDR3 has 13 residues. The CDR3, as DNA: TGTGCCAGCTCTCCGGACAGCAACTATGGCTACACCTTC. Its translation: CASSPDSNYGYTF.

This clone occurred a few times. The gene calls are TRBV5-1 and TRBJ2-2; 9 bases match TRBD1. The germline V gene has CDR1 SGHRS and CDR2 YFSETQ. J gave up 3 bases and V 3 bases, and 3 bases lay outside the gene matches. The CDR3 length is 15 residues. CDR3 coding DNA: TGCGCCAGCAGCTACCGGACAGGGGACACCGGGGAGCTGTTTTTT. Amino acids: CASSYRTGDTGELFF.

CDR3 in amino acids: CASSLEHNSGNTIYF. CDR3 nucleotides: TGTGCCAGCAGCTTAGAACACAACTCTGGAAACACCATATATTTT. The chain couples TRBV11-2 to TRBJ1-3; D gene uncertain. The CDR3 is 15 residues long. Trimming pared 0 bases from V and 0 bases from J, leaving 6 bases between. Germline lookup yields CDR1 SGHAT and CDR2 FQNNGV.

The chain employs TRBV21-1 and TRBJ1-5; TRBD1 was called by the table and not checked on the DNA. TRBV21-1 counts as a pseudogene. This CDR3 has 14 residues. CDR3 loop: CASSYRVGNQPQHF. CDR3 nucleotide sequence: TGTGCCAGCAGCTACAGGGTGGGCAATCAGCCCCAGCATTTT.

This sequence joins TRBV6-1 and TRBJ1-3, with 8 positions matching TRBD1. The CDR3 loop spans 15 amino acids. The V gene's germline CDR1 is MNHNS and CDR2 SASEGT. Trimming took 5 bases from V and 1 from J; bases not matched to a gene: 4. The CDR3 is CASSLQGGSGNTIYF. In DNA, the CDR3 is TGTGCCAGCAGTCTACAGGGGGGGTCTGGAAACACCATATATTTT.

The rearrangement joins TRBV11-2 to TRBJ2-3, with 8 bases identical to TRBD2. The J segment lost 3 bases and the V segment lost 5 bases, leaving 19 bases of the junction unmatched. Germline V gene lookup returns CDR1 SGHAT and CDR2 FQNNGV. The CDR3 has 19 residues. CDR3 residues: CASSPRPLFSGSVTDTQYF. The CDR3 bases are TGTGCCAGCAGCCCCCGGCCACTCTTCAGCGGGAGTGTAACAGATACGCAGTATTTT.

This chain uses TRBV6-1 with TRBJ1-2; D not certain. Germline V gives CDR1 MNHNS, CDR2 SASEGT. This CDR3 has 13 amino acids. Trimming stripped 6 bases from V and 0 bases from J, with 8 bases between. The CDR3 is CASRKDSNYGYTF. The CDR3 DNA reads TGTGCCAGCAGGAAAGACTCTAACTATGGCTACACCTTC.

The chain uses TRBV2 and TRBJ2-1; TRBD2 matches at 12 bases. Losses at the gene ends were 1 base for V and 6 bases for J; bases not matched to a gene: 4. The CDR3 extends over 16 amino acids. Germline lookup yields CDR1 SNHLY and CDR2 FYNNEI. CDR3 bases: TGTGCCAGCAGTGAAGAACTAGCGGGGGGTGGCAATGAGCAGTTCTTC. Its protein product is CASSEELAGGGNEQFF.

The chain uses TRBV27 and TRBJ2-1, with 8 nucleotides matching TRBD1. There are 15 residues in the CDR3. Germline CDR1 is MNHEY and CDR2 is SMNVEV (reference sequence). V trimming: 10 bases; J trimming: 6 bases; junction bases outside the gene matches: 14. The CDR3 DNA is TGTGCCACCCAGGAATTCGTTCAGGGGGCCAATGAGCAGTTCTTC. Amino acids: CATQEFVQGANEQFF.

The rearrangement links TRBV19 to TRBJ2-1; maybe TRBD2 (5 bases). The CDR3 sequence is 15 residues long. V was trimmed by 0 bases and J by 0 bases, leaving 6 bases between them. Germline CDR1 is LNHDA and CDR2 is SQIVND (reference sequence). CDR3: CASSIEGSSYNEQFF. In DNA, the CDR3 is TGTGCCAGTAGTATAGAGGGGAGCTCCTACAATGAGCAGTTCTTC. Full variable domain (rest looked up from reference TRBV19 and TRBJ2-1): DGGITQSPKYLFRKEGQNVTLSCEQNLNHDAMYWYRQDPGQGLRLIYYSQIVNDFQKGDIAEGYSVSREKKESFPLTVTSAQKNPTAFYLCASSIEGSSYNEQFFGPGTRLTVL.

For this clone: Other nucleotide sequences in the sample specify the same CDR3. V is TRBV7-3 and J is TRBJ2-5; 7 nucleotides line up with TRBD2. V lost 1 base and J lost 4; bases outside the gene matches: 0. CDR1 and CDR2 from the germline V gene are SGHTA and FQGTGA. This CDR3 region has 13 residues. The chain's CDR3 is CASSLREGETQYF. CDR3 nucleotides: TGTGCCAGCAGCTTAAGGGAGGGAGAGACCCAGTACTTC.

This clone was recorded a few times. The V gene is TRBV10-3, the J gene TRBJ1-2; 7 positions match TRBD1. Germline lookup yields CDR1 ENHRY and CDR2 SYGVKD. V shed 2 bases and J 3 bases; nucleotides not matched to a gene: 6. CDR3 size: 15 residues. CDR3 loop: CAISERSTGDYGYTF. For the CDR3, the DNA is TGTGCCATCAGTGAGAGATCTACAGGGGACTATGGCTACACCTTC.

The rearrangement joins TRBV6-5 to TRBJ1-4; perhaps TRBD1 as D (5 bases). CDR1 and CDR2 from the germline V gene are MNHEY and SVGAGI. The CDR3 covers 15 residues. Between the trimmed V and J ends, which lost 0 bases and 3 bases, there was a span of 8 bases. The CDR3 spells CASSYSGGANEKLFF. The CDR3 coding sequence is TGTGCCAGCAGTTACTCGGGGGGGGCTAATGAAAAACTGTTTTTT.

This clone has only a few counts. The chain recombines TRBV27 with TRBJ2-7; 16 bases line up with TRBD2. CDR3 size: 16 residues. The junction had 4 bases not matched to a gene; V was cut back by 4 bases and J by 4 bases. Germline loops: CDR1 MNHEY, CDR2 SMNVEV (reference sequence). CDR3: CASSSQGLAGGYEQYF. In DNA form, the CDR3 reads TGTGCCAGCAGTTCACAGGGACTAGCGGGAGGGTACGAGCAGTACTTC.

This sequence joins TRBV4-3 and TRBJ2-5; D is possibly TRBD2 (5 bases). The CDR3 sequence is 15 residues long. CDR1 is LGHNA, CDR2 YSLEER, per germline. Trimming stripped 1 base from V and 7 bases from J, with 16 bases between. The DNA for the CDR3 is TGCGCCAGCAGCCAAGGGCTAGCAGCAGTTGGGACCCAGTACTTC. It encodes CASSQGLAAVGTQYF.